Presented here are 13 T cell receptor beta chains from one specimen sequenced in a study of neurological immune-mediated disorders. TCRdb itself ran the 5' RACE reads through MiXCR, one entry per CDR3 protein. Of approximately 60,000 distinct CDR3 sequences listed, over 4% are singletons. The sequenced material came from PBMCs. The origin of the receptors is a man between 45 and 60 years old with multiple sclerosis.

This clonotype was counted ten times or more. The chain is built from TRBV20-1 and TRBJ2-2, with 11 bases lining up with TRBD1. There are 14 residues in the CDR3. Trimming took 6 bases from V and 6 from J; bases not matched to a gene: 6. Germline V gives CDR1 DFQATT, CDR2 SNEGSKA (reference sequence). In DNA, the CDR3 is TGCAGTGCAACACCGGGACAGGGGGCCGGGGAGCTGTTTTTT. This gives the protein CSATPGQGAGELFF.

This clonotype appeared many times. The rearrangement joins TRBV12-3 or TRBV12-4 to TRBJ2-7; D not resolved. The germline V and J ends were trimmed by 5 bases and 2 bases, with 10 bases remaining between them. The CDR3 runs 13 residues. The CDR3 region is CASSPLGTYEQYF. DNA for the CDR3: TGTGCCAGCAGTCCCCTCGGAACCTACGAGCAGTACTTC.

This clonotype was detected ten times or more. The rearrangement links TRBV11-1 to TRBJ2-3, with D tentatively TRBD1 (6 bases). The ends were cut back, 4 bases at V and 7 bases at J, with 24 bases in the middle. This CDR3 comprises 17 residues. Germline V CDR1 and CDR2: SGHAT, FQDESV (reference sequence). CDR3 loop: CASSSSRGSGWGNTQYF. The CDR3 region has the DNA TGTGCCAGCAGCTCGTCGAGGGGGAGCGGATGGGGCAATACGCAGTATTTT. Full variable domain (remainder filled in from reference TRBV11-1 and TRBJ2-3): EAEVAQSPRYKITEKSQAVAFWCDPISGHATLYWYRQILGQGPELLVQFQDESVVDDSQLPKDRFSAERLKGVDSTLKIQPAELGDSAMYLCASSSSRGSGWGNTQYFGPGTRLTVL.

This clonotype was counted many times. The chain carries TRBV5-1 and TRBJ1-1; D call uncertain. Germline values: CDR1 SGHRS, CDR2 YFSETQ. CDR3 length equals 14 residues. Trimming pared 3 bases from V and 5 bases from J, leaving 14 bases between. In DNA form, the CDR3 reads TGCGCCAGCAGCTCCCGGAGGACGGTAACTGAAGCTTTCTTT. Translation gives CASSSRRTVTEAFF.

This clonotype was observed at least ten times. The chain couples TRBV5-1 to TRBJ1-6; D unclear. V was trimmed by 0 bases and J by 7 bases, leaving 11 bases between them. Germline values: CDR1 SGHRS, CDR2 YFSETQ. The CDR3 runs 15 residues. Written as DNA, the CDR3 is TGCGCCAGCAGCTTGGCAGCCAGGAGGAATTCACCCCTCCACTTT. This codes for CASSLAARRNSPLHF.

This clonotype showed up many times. This chain's CDR3 is CSAGGAENQPQHF. CDR3 in DNA: TGCAGTGCCGGGGGGGCGGAAAATCAGCCCCAGCATTTT. V and J are TRBV20-1 and TRBJ1-5; tentative D call: TRBD1 (6 bases). CDR3 length: 13 residues. The germline V gene encodes CDR1 DFQATT and CDR2 SNEGSKA (reference sequence). Between the trimmed V and J ends, which lost 6 bases and 4 bases, there was a span of 13 bases.

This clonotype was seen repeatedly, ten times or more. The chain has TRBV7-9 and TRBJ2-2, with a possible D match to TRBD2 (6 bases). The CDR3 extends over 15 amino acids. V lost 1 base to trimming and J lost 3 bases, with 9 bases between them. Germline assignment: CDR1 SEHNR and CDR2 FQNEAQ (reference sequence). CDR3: CASSLVGGDTGELFF. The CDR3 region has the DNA TGTGCCAGCAGCTTAGTAGGCGGGGACACCGGGGAGCTGTTTTTT.

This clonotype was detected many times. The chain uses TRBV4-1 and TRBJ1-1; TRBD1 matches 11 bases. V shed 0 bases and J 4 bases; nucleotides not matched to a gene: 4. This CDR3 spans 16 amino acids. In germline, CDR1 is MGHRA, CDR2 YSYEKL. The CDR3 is CASSQEPGQGGTEAFF. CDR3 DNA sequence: TGCGCCAGCAGCCAAGAACCGGGACAGGGGGGCACTGAAGCTTTCTTT.

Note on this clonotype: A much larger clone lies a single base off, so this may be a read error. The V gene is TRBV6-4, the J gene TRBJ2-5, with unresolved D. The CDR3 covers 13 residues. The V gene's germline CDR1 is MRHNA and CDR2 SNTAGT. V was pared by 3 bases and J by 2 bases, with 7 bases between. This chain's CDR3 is CASSEGTQETQYF. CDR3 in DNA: TGTGCCAGCAGTGAGGGTACTCAAGAGACCCAGTACTTC.

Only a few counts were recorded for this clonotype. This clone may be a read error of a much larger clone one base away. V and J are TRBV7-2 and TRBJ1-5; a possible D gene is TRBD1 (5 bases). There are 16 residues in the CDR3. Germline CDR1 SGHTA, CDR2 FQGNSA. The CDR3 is CASSLNGGGGGQPQNF. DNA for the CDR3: TGTGCCAGCAGCTTGAACGGGGGTGGGGGAGGTCAGCCCCAGAATTTT.

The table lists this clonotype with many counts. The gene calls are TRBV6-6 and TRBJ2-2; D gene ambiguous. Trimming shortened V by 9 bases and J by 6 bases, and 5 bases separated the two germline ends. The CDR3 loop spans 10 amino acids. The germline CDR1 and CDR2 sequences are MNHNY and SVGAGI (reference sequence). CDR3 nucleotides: TGTGCCAGTTTATCCGGGGAGCTGTTTTTT. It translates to CASLSGELFF.

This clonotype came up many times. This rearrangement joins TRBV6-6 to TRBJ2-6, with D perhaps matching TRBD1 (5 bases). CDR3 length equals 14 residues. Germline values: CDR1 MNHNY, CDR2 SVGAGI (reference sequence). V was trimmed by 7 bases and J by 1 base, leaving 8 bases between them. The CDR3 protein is CASTDRSGANVLTF. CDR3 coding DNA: TGTGCCAGCACCGACAGATCTGGGGCCAACGTCCTGACTTTC.

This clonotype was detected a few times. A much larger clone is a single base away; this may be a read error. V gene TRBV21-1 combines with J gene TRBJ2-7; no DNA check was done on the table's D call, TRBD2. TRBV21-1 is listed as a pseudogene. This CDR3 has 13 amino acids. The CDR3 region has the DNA TGTGCCAGCAACTGGAGACTAGACCTCGAGCAGTACTTC. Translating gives CASNWRLDLEQYF.